Following are 9 T cell receptor beta chains from one sample sequenced in a study of circulating and synovial CD4+ cells in juvenile arthritis (TCRdb year 2014). The library relied on the immunoSEQ multiplex PCR assay. TCRdb re-hosts the immuneACCESS table, in-frame sequences only. Its copies lack some clones; in the studies checked, an unresolved V gene accounts for under half of them, and the cause for the rest is not known. The sample contains around 35,000 clones, roughly 95% of them found a single time. 0.15% to 0.2% of the sample is taken by the ten largest. The sample consisted of CD4+ T cells from blood. The source of these receptors is a human donor with juvenile idiopathic arthritis.

The rearrangement uses TRBV7-9 and TRBJ1-4; a possible D gene is TRBD1 (5 bases). Germline values: CDR1 SEHNR, CDR2 FQNEAQ (reference sequence). Trimming stripped 5 bases from V and 4 bases from J, with 14 bases between. The CDR3 has 15 residues. The CDR3 DNA follows: TGTGCCAGCAGCGTCGGGGGGGTGATTAATGAAAAACTGTTTTTT. It translates to CASSVGGVINEKLFF.

The CDR3 bases are TGTGCCAGCAGCTATAACCGGGGATACGAGCAGTACTTC. Protein: CASSYNRGYEQYF. V is TRBV28 and J is TRBJ2-5; tentatively, D is TRBD2 (5 bases). The J call is uncertain, as TRBJ2-7 better fits the DNA end. Germline CDR1 is MDHEN and CDR2 is SYDVKM. The CDR3 length is 13 residues.

The rearrangement uses TRBV6-5 and TRBJ1-2; TRBD1 might be the D (6 bases). V lost 4 bases to trimming and J lost 3 bases, with 12 bases between them. Germline loops: CDR1 MNHEY, CDR2 SVGAGI. The CDR3 runs to 14 residues. The CDR3 sequence: CASSLRGLDYGYTF. The DNA for the CDR3 is TGTGCCAGCAGTTTGCGGGGGCTGGACTATGGCTACACCTTC.

The chain couples TRBV4-1 to TRBJ2-3; D possibly corresponds to TRBD2 (5 bases). V was shortened by 4 bases and J by 6 bases, with 14 bases between the two germline ends. CDR3 length equals 14 residues. CDR1 MGHRA and CDR2 YSYEKL come from the germline V gene. In DNA, the CDR3 is TGCGCCAGCAGCCCCGGGCGGGCCTGGGATACGCAGTATTTT. Protein product: CASSPGRAWDTQYF.

The J gene is TRBJ2-2, the V gene TRBV11-3; the match to TRBD1 covers 7 bases. The junction had 1 base not matched to a gene; V was cut back by 5 bases and J by 1 base. The CDR3 has 14 residues. The germline V gene encodes CDR1 SGHNT and CDR2 YENEEA. CDR3 loop: CASSQGENTGELFF. For the CDR3, the DNA is TGTGCCAGCAGCCAGGGGGAGAACACCGGGGAGCTGTTTTTT.

The chain has TRBV5-1 and TRBJ2-3; no firm D call. V dropped 0 bases and J dropped 2 bases, with 13 bases sitting between them. CDR3 size: 16 residues. Per the germline V gene, CDR1 is SGHRS and CDR2 is YFSETQ. The CDR3 region has the DNA TGCGCCAGCAGCTTGGGGATACTAACAACCACAGATACGCAGTATTTT. It specifies CASSLGILTTTDTQYF. The complete variable domain, with remaining parts taken from reference TRBV5-1 and TRBJ2-3, reads KAGVTQTPRYLIKTRGQQVTLSCSPISGHRSVSWYQQTPGQGLQFLFEYFSETQRNKGNFPGRFSGRQFSNSRSEMNVSTLELGDSALYLCASSLGILTTTDTQYFGPGTRLTVL.

The chain links TRBV28 to TRBJ2-5; TRBD2 aligns across 8 bases. With V trimmed by 1 base and J by 1 base, 2 bases remained unmatched. This CDR3 comprises 15 residues. Germline V gives CDR1 MDHEN, CDR2 SYDVKM. The CDR3 protein is CASSLFTSGQETQYF. CDR3 coding DNA: TGTGCCAGCAGTTTATTTACTAGCGGCCAAGAGACCCAGTACTTC.

J is TRBJ2-1 and V is TRBV9, with D perhaps TRBD2 (5 bases). V lost 0 bases and J 6 bases, leaving 10 bases between the germline ends. CDR3 length: 14 residues. Germline V lookup: CDR1 SGDLS, CDR2 YYNGEE. This CDR3 is CASSVASSPNEQFF. Written as DNA, the CDR3 is TGTGCCAGCAGCGTAGCTTCTAGCCCCAATGAGCAGTTCTTC.

The chain joins TRBV5-1 to TRBJ1-6; the D is unclear. Germline V CDR1 and CDR2: SGHRS, YFSETQ. V was cut by 0 bases and J by 11 bases, with 12 bases left in between. The CDR3 extends over 14 amino acids. The CDR3 DNA reads TGCGCCAGCAGCTTGGTTCAGGCCGGCGCACCCCTCCACTTT. This encodes CASSLVQAGAPLHF.